This TCR beta chain is from a study of blood T cell repertoires in COVID-19. At the level of the study: Sample material is recorded as cDNA or gDNA derived from T cells, B-cell-depleted T cells, or PBMCs.

The ends lost 4 bases at V and 8 bases at J; junction bases unmatched: 4. Germline-derived CDR1 and CDR2 are MNHEY and SVGAGI. CDR3 length equals 14 residues. The method was immunoSEQ multiplex PCR; TCRdb's version includes in-frame clones alone and lacks a portion of them. Here the sample spans around 190,000 clones, approximately 82% being singletons. The specimen was peripheral blood. The chain joins TRBV6-5 to TRBJ1-4, with 10 nucleotides matching TRBD1. The sequence came from a human donor in a cohort sampled during active COVID-19. CDR3: CASSLDRGLEKLFF. The CDR3 DNA sequence: TGTGCCAGCAGTTTAGACAGGGGGCTAGAAAAACTGTTTTTT.